This is a list of T cell receptor beta chains from one sample in a study of cytomegalovirus exposure and HLA in healthy donors. Some clones are missing from TCRdb's copy, which holds only in-frame ones; the method was immunoSEQ multiplex PCR. This table has about 200,000 clones, roughly 80% appearing once. Input material: PBMCs. All receptors come from a male donor in good health and CMV-seronegative. Each CDR3 is given with its conserved first and last residue. Fields, in order: D gene, V gene, J gene, clone size, CDR3 protein, CDR3 DNA. The D gene is left open where the match is weak. Only some rows state a clone size, as once, few, many or a class for expanded clones.

D gene: TRBD1
V gene: TRBV4-1
J gene: TRBJ2-2
clone size: -
CDR3 protein: CASSRPGQGAPGELFF
CDR3 DNA: TGCGCCAGCAGCCGCCCCGGTCAGGGGGCCCCCGGGGAGCTGTTTTTT

D gene: -
V gene: TRBV4-1
J gene: TRBJ2-5
clone size: -
CDR3 protein: CASSQGQSRRETQYF
CDR3 DNA: TGCGCCAGCAGCCAAGGACAATCGCGCCGAGAGACCCAGTACTTC

D gene: -
V gene: TRBV5-1
J gene: TRBJ2-3
clone size: few
CDR3 protein: CASSLDPTAGLTFSTDTQYF
CDR3 DNA: TGCGCCAGCAGCTTGGACCCAACGGCAGGTCTGACCTTTAGCACAGATACGCAGTATTTT

D gene: TRBD1
V gene: TRBV19
J gene: TRBJ2-7
clone size: -
CDR3 protein: CASSATGTGGYEQYF
CDR3 DNA: TGTGCCAGTAGTGCCACCGGGACAGGGGGCTACGAGCAGTACTTC

D gene: -
V gene: TRBV5-6
J gene: TRBJ2-7
clone size: -
CDR3 protein: CASSLDSRDEQYF
CDR3 DNA: TGTGCCAGCAGCTTAGACTCCCGTGACGAGCAGTACTTC

D gene: -
V gene: TRBV7-6
J gene: TRBJ2-7
clone size: -
CDR3 protein: CASSLGPVGRVSTYEQYF
CDR3 DNA: TGTGCCAGCAGCTTAGGGCCCGTCGGGCGGGTCTCCACCTACGAGCAGTACTTC

D gene: -
V gene: TRBV15
J gene: TRBJ2-1
clone size: -
CDR3 protein: CATSTLVDNEQFF
CDR3 DNA: TGTGCCACCAGCACATTAGTGGACAATGAGCAGTTCTTC

D gene: TRBD1
V gene: TRBV5-6
J gene: TRBJ2-2
clone size: -
CDR3 protein: CASSRGQGYAGGTGELFF
CDR3 DNA: TGTGCCAGCAGCCGGGGACAGGGGTATGCCGGTGGCACCGGGGAGCTGTTTTTT

D gene: -
V gene: TRBV19
J gene: TRBJ2-1
clone size: -
CDR3 protein: CASSISRRGGEQFF
CDR3 DNA: TGTGCCAGTAGTATTTCAAGAAGGGGTGGTGAGCAGTTCTTC

D gene: TRBD1
V gene: TRBV4-2
J gene: TRBJ1-3
clone size: -
CDR3 protein: CASSQPTGGFGNTIYF
CDR3 DNA: TGTGCCAGCAGCCAGCCCACAGGGGGCTTTGGAAACACCATATATTTT

D gene: TRBD1
V gene: TRBV5-1
J gene: TRBJ2-7
clone size: -
CDR3 protein: CASSWDREGYEQYF
CDR3 DNA: TGCGCCAGCAGCTGGGACAGGGAAGGGTACGAGCAGTACTTC

D gene: -
V gene: TRBV7-9
J gene: TRBJ1-2
clone size: -
CDR3 protein: CASSMTAFYGYTF
CDR3 DNA: TGTGCCAGCAGCATGACAGCGTTCTATGGCTACACCTTC

D gene: -
V gene: TRBV18
J gene: TRBJ2-7
clone size: -
CDR3 protein: CASSPPSAPYEQYF
CDR3 DNA: TGTGCCAGCTCACCACCAAGCGCCCCCTACGAGCAGTACTTC

D gene: -
V gene: TRBV11-2
J gene: TRBJ2-4
clone size: -
CDR3 protein: CASSPTGKNIQYF
CDR3 DNA: TGTGCCAGCAGCCCCACAGGAAAAAACATTCAGTACTTC

D gene: TRBD1
V gene: TRBV25-1
J gene: TRBJ1-2
clone size: -
CDR3 protein: CASTTSQGELGYTF
CDR3 DNA: TGTGCCAGCACCACTTCCCAGGGGGAACTGGGCTACACCTTC

D gene: TRBD2
V gene: TRBV7-9
J gene: TRBJ2-1
clone size: once
CDR3 protein: CSSSLNPGGVPYNEQFF
CDR3 DNA: TGTTCCAGCAGCTTAAATCCCGGGGGGGTCCCCTACAATGAGCAGTTCTTC

D gene: -
V gene: TRBV6-5
J gene: TRBJ2-7
clone size: -
CDR3 protein: CASRRRPKSPGWW
CDR3 DNA: TGTGCCAGCAGACGTCGCCCGAAGAGCCCCGGGTGGTGG

D gene: TRBD2
V gene: TRBV4-1
J gene: TRBJ2-7
clone size: -
CDR3 protein: CASSQVQLAGVGEQYF
CDR3 DNA: TGCGCCAGCAGCCAAGTGCAACTAGCGGGAGTGGGTGAGCAGTACTTC

D gene: -
V gene: TRBV2
J gene: TRBJ2-7
clone size: few
CDR3 protein: CASNSPAYEQYF
CDR3 DNA: TGTGCCAGCAACAGTCCTGCCTACGAGCAGTACTTC

D gene: TRBD2
V gene: TRBV18
J gene: TRBJ2-1
clone size: -
CDR3 protein: CASSPERGNEQFF
CDR3 DNA: TGTGCCAGCTCACCGGAGCGGGGAAATGAGCAGTTCTTC

D gene: TRBD2
V gene: TRBV28
J gene: TRBJ2-7
clone size: once
CDR3 protein: CASSLRASGRASEQYF
CDR3 DNA: TGTGCCAGCAGTTTGAGGGCTAGCGGGAGGGCCTCCGAGCAGTACTTC

D gene: -
V gene: TRBV6-4
J gene: TRBJ2-2
clone size: -
CDR3 protein: CASSDRANTGELFF
CDR3 DNA: TGTGCCAGCAGTGATCGGGCGAACACCGGGGAGCTGTTTTTT

D gene: -
V gene: TRBV5-6
J gene: TRBJ2-7
clone size: few
CDR3 protein: CASSSSSYEQYF
CDR3 DNA: TGTGCCAGCAGCTCGAGCTCCTACGAGCAGTACTTC

D gene: -
V gene: TRBV29-1
J gene: TRBJ1-1
clone size: -
CDR3 protein: CSVAQGLNTEAFF
CDR3 DNA: TGCAGCGTTGCTCAGGGGTTGAACACTGAAGCTTTCTTT

D gene: -
V gene: TRBV30
J gene: TRBJ1-2
clone size: -
CDR3 protein: CACHSYGYTF
CDR3 DNA: TGTGCCTGTCACAGCTATGGCTACACCTTC

D gene: -
V gene: TRBV7-2
J gene: TRBJ2-7
clone size: once
CDR3 protein: CASSLYQVYEQYF
CDR3 DNA: TGTGCCAGCAGCTTATATCAGGTCTACGAGCAGTACTTC

D gene: -
V gene: TRBV5-1
J gene: TRBJ2-2
clone size: -
CDR3 protein: CARGAGEELFF
CDR3 DNA: TGCGCCAGGGGGGCAGGGGAGGAGCTGTTTTTT

D gene: -
V gene: TRBV5-1
J gene: TRBJ1-1
clone size: few
CDR3 protein: CASSLSGGNTEAFF
CDR3 DNA: TGCGCCAGCAGCTTGAGCGGCGGAAACACTGAAGCTTTCTTT

D gene: -
V gene: TRBV5-4
J gene: TRBJ2-1
clone size: -
CDR3 protein: CASSLEEGREQFF
CDR3 DNA: TGTGCCAGCAGTTTAGAGGAGGGCCGGGAGCAGTTCTTC

D gene: TRBD1
V gene: TRBV19
J gene: TRBJ2-3
clone size: once
CDR3 protein: CASSDRGTDTQYF
CDR3 DNA: TGTGCCAGTTCCGACAGGGGCACAGATACGCAGTATTTT

D gene: TRBD2
V gene: TRBV5-6
J gene: TRBJ2-7
clone size: -
CDR3 protein: CASSSWGGFAYEQYF
CDR3 DNA: TGTGCCAGCAGCTCCTGGGGGGGATTCGCCTACGAGCAGTACTTC

D gene: -
V gene: TRBV7-9
J gene: TRBJ1-5
clone size: once
CDR3 protein: CSSSPQDSGKDGNQPQHF
CDR3 DNA: TGTTCCAGCAGCCCCCAGGACAGTGGGAAAGACGGCAATCAGCCCCAGCATTTT

D gene: -
V gene: TRBV11-3
J gene: TRBJ2-3
clone size: -
CDR3 protein: CASGPGVHTDTQYF
CDR3 DNA: TGTGCCAGCGGGCCGGGGGTTCACACAGATACGCAGTATTTT